This TCR beta chain is drawn from a study of blood T cell repertoires in COVID-19. Sequencing was performed with immunoSEQ multiplex PCR; in TCRdb, only in-frame clones are kept and a portion is missing. The sample records some 250,000 clones, approximately 77% being singletons. Germline CDR1 SGHTA, CDR2 FQGNSA. The CDR3 sequence is 13 residues long. V was shortened by 2 bases and J by 6 bases, with 10 bases between the two germline ends. Sequencing input: peripheral blood. The sequence came from a woman aged 18-35 years with acute or convalescent COVID-19. This chain uses TRBV7-2 with TRBJ1-2, with D possibly matching TRBD1 (6 bases). The CDR3 DNA reads as TGTGCCAGCAGCTTAATCAGGGGAGATGGCTACACCTTC. Protein sequence: CASSLIRGDGYTF.